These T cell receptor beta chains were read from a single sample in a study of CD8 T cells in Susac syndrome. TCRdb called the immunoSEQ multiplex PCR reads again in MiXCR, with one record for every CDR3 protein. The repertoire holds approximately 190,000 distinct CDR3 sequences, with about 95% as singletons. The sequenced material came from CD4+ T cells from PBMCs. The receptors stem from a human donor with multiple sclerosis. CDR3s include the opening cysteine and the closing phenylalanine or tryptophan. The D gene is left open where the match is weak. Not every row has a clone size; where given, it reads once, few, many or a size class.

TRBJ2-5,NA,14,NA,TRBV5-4,CASSLAVAKETQYF,TGTGCCAGCAGCTTGGCGGTGGCCAAAGAGACCCAGTACTTC
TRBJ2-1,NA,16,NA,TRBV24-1,CATSGVGGLSYNEQFF,TGTGCCACCAGTGGGGTAGGCGGACTCTCCTACAATGAGCAGTTCTTC
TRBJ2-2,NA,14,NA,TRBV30,CAWSLKMRTGELFF,TGTGCCTGGAGTCTGAAGATGCGCACCGGGGAGCTGTTTTTT
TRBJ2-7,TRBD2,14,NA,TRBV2,CASRGIAGVGEQYF,TGTGCCAGCAGGGGGATAGCGGGAGTGGGAGAGCAGTACTTC
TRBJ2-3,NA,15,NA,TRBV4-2,CASSQDLGVTDTQYF,TGTGCCAGCAGCCAAGATCTGGGGGTCACAGATACGCAGTATTTT
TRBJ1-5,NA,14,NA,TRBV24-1,CATSDPKGNQPQHF,TGTGCCACCAGTGATCCGAAGGGTAATCAGCCCCAGCATTTT
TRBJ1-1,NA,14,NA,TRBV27,CASSFGPLRGEAFF,TGTGCCAGCAGTTTTGGACCTCTGCGGGGTGAAGCTTTCTTT
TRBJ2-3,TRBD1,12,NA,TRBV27,CASSFLQGAQYF,TGTGCCAGCAGTTTTTTGCAGGGGGCACAGTATTTT
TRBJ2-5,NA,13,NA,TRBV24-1,CATSEGPQETQYF,TGTGCCACCAGTGAAGGCCCCCAAGAGACCCAGTACTTC
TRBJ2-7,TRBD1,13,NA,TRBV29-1,CSGRTGEGFEQYF,TGCAGCGGCCGGACAGGGGAGGGGTTCGAGCAGTACTTC
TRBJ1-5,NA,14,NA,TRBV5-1,CASSSLGGNQPQHF,TGCGCCAGCAGCTCGCTAGGGGGGAATCAGCCCCAGCATTTT
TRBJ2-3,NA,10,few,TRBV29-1,CSVGGDTQYF,TGCAGCGTTGGGGGCGATACGCAGTATTTT
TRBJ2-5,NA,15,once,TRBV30,CAWMTGEVVQETQYF,TGTGCCTGGATGACGGGGGAGGTAGTTCAAGAGACCCAGTACTTC
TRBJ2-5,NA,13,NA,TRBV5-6,CASSFRRTETQYF,TGTGCCAGCAGCTTTCGACGGACGGAGACCCAGTACTTC
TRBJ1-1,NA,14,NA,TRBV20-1,CSAREGGMNTEAFF,TGCAGTGCTAGAGAAGGCGGGATGAACACTGAAGCTTTCTTT
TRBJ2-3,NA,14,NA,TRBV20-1,CSAPRPASTDTQYF,TGCAGTGCCCCCAGGCCCGCCAGCACAGATACGCAGTATTTT
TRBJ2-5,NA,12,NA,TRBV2,CASSAWAKTQYF,TGTGCCAGCAGTGCCTGGGCTAAGACCCAGTACTTC
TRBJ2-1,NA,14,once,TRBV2,CASKQGSSYNEQFF,TGTGCCAGCAAGCAGGGGTCCTCCTACAATGAGCAGTTCTTC
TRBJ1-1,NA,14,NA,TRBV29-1,CSVAGQTGKTEAFF,TGCAGCGTGGCGGGGCAAACTGGGAAGACTGAAGCTTTCTTT
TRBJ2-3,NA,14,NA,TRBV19,CASSVSRAGDTQYF,TGTGCCAGTAGTGTATCTCGGGCCGGGGATACGCAGTATTTT
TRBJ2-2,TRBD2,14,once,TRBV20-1,CSATSGEYTGELFF,TGCAGTGCCACTAGCGGGGAGTACACCGGGGAGCTGTTTTTT
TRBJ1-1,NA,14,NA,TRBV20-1,CSARAGRGFTEAFF,TGCAGTGCTAGAGCCGGAAGGGGATTTACTGAAGCTTTCTTT
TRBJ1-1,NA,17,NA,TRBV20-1,CSARILRGKGLGTEAFF,TGCAGTGCTAGAATCTTGCGGGGGAAAGGGCTTGGCACTGAAGCTTTCTTT
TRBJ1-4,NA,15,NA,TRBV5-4,CASSLAGGGDEKLFF,TGTGCCAGCAGCTTGGCCGGAGGAGGGGACGAAAAACTGTTTTTT
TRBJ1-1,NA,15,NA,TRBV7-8,CASSRERTPYTEAFF,TGTGCCAGCAGCCGAGAACGGACACCTTACACTGAAGCTTTCTTT
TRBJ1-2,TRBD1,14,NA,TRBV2,CASSGDRGLIGYTF,TGTGCCAGCAGTGGCGACAGGGGGCTCATTGGCTACACCTTC
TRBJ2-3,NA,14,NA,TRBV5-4,CASSLRLTGDTQYF,TGTGCCAGCAGCTTGAGACTTACCGGTGATACGCAGTATTTT
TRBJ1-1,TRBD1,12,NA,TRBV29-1,CSVTTGDTEAFF,TGCAGCGTGACAACAGGGGACACTGAAGCTTTCTTT
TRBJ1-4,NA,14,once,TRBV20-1,CSARGGAQVEKLFF,TGCAGTGCCCGAGGGGGGGCGCAGGTTGAAAAACTGTTTTTT
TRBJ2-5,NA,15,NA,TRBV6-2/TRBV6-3,CASSKNSGTAETQYF,TGTGCCAGCAGTAAAAACTCCGGGACGGCAGAGACCCAGTACTTC
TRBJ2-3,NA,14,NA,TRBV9,CASSVATARDTQYF,TGTGCCAGCAGCGTAGCAACCGCGAGGGATACGCAGTATTTT
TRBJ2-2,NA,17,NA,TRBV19,CASSAPGVNPNTGELFF,TGTGCCAGTAGTGCCCCAGGTGTGAACCCGAACACCGGGGAGCTGTTTTTT
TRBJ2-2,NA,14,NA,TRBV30,CAWSVGPYTGELFF,TGTGCCTGGAGTGTAGGGCCTTACACCGGGGAGCTGTTTTTT
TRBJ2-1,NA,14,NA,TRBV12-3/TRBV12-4,CASSFSRSYNEQFF,TGTGCCAGCAGTTTTTCTCGCTCCTACAATGAGCAGTTCTTC
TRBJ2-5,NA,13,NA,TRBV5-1,CASSYLGQETQYF,TGCGCCAGCAGCTATTTGGGACAAGAGACCCAGTACTTC
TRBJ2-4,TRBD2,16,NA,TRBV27,CASGPTFSGRRNIQYF,TGTGCCAGCGGTCCCACCTTTAGCGGGAGGAGGAACATTCAGTACTTC
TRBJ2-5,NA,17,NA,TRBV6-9,CASSYSPPSLYQETQYF,TGTGCCAGCAGTTATTCGCCTCCCTCCTTGTACCAAGAGACCCAGTACTTC
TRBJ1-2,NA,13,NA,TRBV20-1,CSASIRVDYGYTF,TGCAGTGCTAGTATCAGGGTAGACTATGGCTACACCTTC
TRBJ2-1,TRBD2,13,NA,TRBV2,CASESLAGTEQFF,TGTGCCAGCGAGTCCCTAGCGGGAACTGAGCAGTTCTTC
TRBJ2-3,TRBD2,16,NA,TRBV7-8,CASLRLAGDGTDTQYF,TGTGCCAGCCTCAGACTAGCGGGAGACGGCACAGATACGCAGTATTTT
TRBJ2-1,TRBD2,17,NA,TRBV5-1,CASSRGETSLGYNEQFF,TGCGCCAGCAGTCGAGGGGAGACTAGCTTGGGCTACAATGAGCAGTTCTTC
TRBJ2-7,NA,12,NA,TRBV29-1,CSGKRPDEEQYF,TGCAGCGGGAAAAGACCGGACGAAGAGCAGTACTTC
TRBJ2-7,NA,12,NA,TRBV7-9,CASSFTPYEQYF,TGTGCCAGCAGCTTCACACCCTACGAGCAGTACTTC
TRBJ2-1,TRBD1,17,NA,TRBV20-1,CSAYQPELQGSYNEQFF,TGCAGTGCCTATCAACCCGAATTACAGGGGTCCTACAATGAGCAGTTCTTC
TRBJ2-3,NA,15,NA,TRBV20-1,CSARDEGGGTDTQYF,TGCAGTGCTAGAGATGAGGGCGGTGGCACAGATACGCAGTATTTT
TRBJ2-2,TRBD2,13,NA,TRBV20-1,CSASTSAPGELFF,TGCAGTGCTAGTACTAGCGCCCCCGGGGAGCTGTTTTTT
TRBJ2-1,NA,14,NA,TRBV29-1,CSVASGISYNEQFF,TGCAGCGTTGCTTCAGGTATCTCCTACAATGAGCAGTTCTTC
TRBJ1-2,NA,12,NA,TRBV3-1,CASSQVNYGYTF,TGTGCCAGCAGCCAGGTTAACTATGGCTACACCTTC
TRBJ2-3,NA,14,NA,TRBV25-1,CASRVGQSTDTQYF,TGTGCCAGCAGGGTGGGACAAAGCACAGATACGCAGTATTTT
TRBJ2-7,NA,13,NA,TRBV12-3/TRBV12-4,CASRPGTAWVQYF,TGTGCCAGCAGGCCAGGGACCGCTTGGGTGCAGTACTTC
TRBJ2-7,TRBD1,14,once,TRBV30,CACQGQASSYEQYF,TGTGCCTGCCAGGGACAGGCGAGCTCCTACGAGCAGTACTTC
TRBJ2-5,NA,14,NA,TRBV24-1,CASSNSGCRLMGDF,TGTGCCAGCTCAAACTCGGGCTGCCGACTCATGGGGGACTTC
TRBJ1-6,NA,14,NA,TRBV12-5,CASGLVRGKSPLHF,TGTGCTAGTGGTTTGGTAAGGGGGAAGTCACCCCTCCACTTT
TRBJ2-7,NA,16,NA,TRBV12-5,CASGLNTGSGFHEQYF,TGTGCTAGTGGTTTAAACACAGGGAGCGGGTTCCACGAGCAGTACTTC
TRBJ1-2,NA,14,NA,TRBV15,CASQPGRGRGGYTF,TGTGCCTCTCAACCCGGCAGAGGACGGGGTGGCTACACCTTC